Below, 3 T cell receptor beta chains from the same sample are listed, as sequenced in a study of cytomegalovirus exposure and HLA in healthy donors. With 60 Vbeta and 13 Jbeta primers, the PCR was carried out. Produced via immunoSEQ multiplex PCR; TCRdb's table is partial and in-frame only. The profile shows about 150,000 clones, 60% to 80% of them singletons. Source material: PBMCs. These receptor sequences come from a male donor in good health and CMV-seronegative.

The V call is TRBV18, the J call TRBJ2-1; possibly TRBD1 for D (6 bases). Trimming cost V 0 bases and J 3 bases, with 9 bases left between them. CDR1 and CDR2 from the germline V gene are KGHSH and LQKENI. This CDR3 is 15 amino acids long. This CDR3 is CASSPPTGDYNEQFF. The CDR3 region has the DNA TGTGCCAGCTCACCACCGACAGGAGACTACAATGAGCAGTTCTTC. Combining the CDR3 with reference TRBV18 and TRBJ2-1 gives the whole variable domain NAGVMQNPRHLVRRRGQEARLRCSPMKGHSHVYWYRQLPEEGLKFMVYLQKENIIDESGMPKERFSAEFPKEGPSILRIQQVVRGDSAAYFCASSPPTGDYNEQFFGPGTRLTVL.

This clone is deemed medium-sized. V gene TRBV30 combines with J gene TRBJ2-1, with 7 bases lining up with TRBD1. The CDR3 runs 12 residues. Trimming at V came to 3 bases and at J to 14 bases, leaving 10 bases not matched to a gene. The germline CDR1 and CDR2 sequences are GTSNPN and SVGIG (reference sequence). The CDR3 sequence is CAWSPRQGEKFF. The CDR3 nucleotides are TGTGCCTGGAGCCCCAGACAGGGAGAGAAGTTCTTC.

The CDR3 region has the DNA TGTGCCAGTAGTCCCCACAGGGATCGCAATCAGCCCCAGCATTTT. This gives the protein CASSPHRDRNQPQHF. The V gene is TRBV19, the J gene TRBJ1-5; D is perhaps TRBD1 (6 bases). V was clipped by 5 bases and J by 2 bases, with 13 bases between them. Germline lookup yields CDR1 LNHDA and CDR2 SQIVND (reference sequence). The CDR3 loop spans 15 amino acids.